These T cell receptor beta chains were read from a single sample in a study of cytomegalovirus exposure and HLA in healthy donors. Assay: immunoSEQ multiplex PCR; the TCRdb copy retains only in-frame clones and omits some. The sample holds 150,000 to 200,000 clones. Input material: PBMCs. These receptors originate from a man aged 30-40 years in good health and CMV-seronegative. CDR3s include the opening cysteine and the closing phenylalanine or tryptophan. Each record gives: D gene, J gene, V gene, CDR3 protein, CDR3 DNA. A D gene is named only where the DNA matches it firmly.

. TRBJ1-1 TRBV7-9 CASSFTSNTEAFF TGTGCCAGCAGCTTTACGAGTAACACTGAAGCTTTCTTT
. TRBJ2-1 TRBV5-1 CASSRMDSRDNEQFF TGCGCCAGCAGCCGGATGGACTCCCGTGACAATGAGCAGTTCTTC
. TRBJ2-5 TRBV29-1 CSARRGNGGETQYF TGCAGCGCCAGAAGGGGGAATGGTGGGGAGACCCAGTACTTC
. TRBJ2-7 TRBV25-1 CASSEYMGDEQYF TGTGCCAGCAGTGAATATATGGGAGACGAGCAGTACTTC
. TRBJ2-5 TRBV5-1 CASSLSGRTGQETQYF TGCGCCAGCAGCTTGTCGGGGAGGACCGGACAAGAGACCCAGTACTTC
TRBD2 TRBJ2-3 TRBV2 CASSWTSGGRGTDTQYF TGTGCCAGCAGCTGGACTAGCGGGGGGAGGGGCACAGATACGCAGTATTTT
. TRBJ1-1 TRBV18 CASSPRGDTEAFF TGTGCCAGCTCACCACGGGGGGACACTGAAGCTTTCTTT
TRBD1 TRBJ2-7 TRBV5-5 CASSLEVRWGQGPEQYF TGTGCCAGCAGCTTGGAGGTTAGGTGGGGACAGGGCCCCGAGCAGTACTTC
. TRBJ2-2 TRBV5-1 CASSPGQFGTNTGELFF TGCGCCAGCAGCCCTGGACAGTTCGGTACCAACACCGGGGAGCTGTTTTTT
TRBD1 TRBJ1-2 TRBV10-3 CAISERRTGTNYGYTF TGTGCCATCAGTGAGAGGAGGACAGGGACTAACTATGGCTACACCTTC
. TRBJ2-5 TRBV7-2 CASSLSPPIQETQYF TGTGCCAGCAGCCTATCCCCACCGATCCAAGAGACCCAGTACTTC
TRBD1 TRBJ2-1 TRBV11-3 CASSPGQVYNEQFF TGTGCCAGCAGTCCAGGACAGGTTTACAATGAGCAGTTCTTC
TRBD2 TRBJ2-7 TRBV19 CASSHGGSSYEQYF TGTGCCAGTAGTCACGGCGGGAGTTCCTACGAGCAGTACTTC
. TRBJ2-3 TRBV9 CASSVSGAIDTQYF TGTGCCAGCAGCGTTTCGGGAGCGATAGATACGCAGTATTTT
. TRBJ2-7 TRBV11-3 CASSLETVSYEQYF TGTGCCAGCAGCTTAGAAACTGTATCCTACGAGCAGTACTTC
TRBD2 TRBJ2-5 TRBV7-2 CASSLEQGGGTQYF TGTGCCAGCAGCTTGGAGCAGGGCGGGGGGACCCAGTACTTC
TRBD1 TRBJ1-2 TRBV2 CAIFDLQGNYGYTF TGTGCCATCTTTGATTTACAGGGGAACTATGGCTACACCTTC
. TRBJ2-5 TRBV5-1 CASSLFIRELLAETQYF TGCGCCAGCAGCTTGTTCATTCGGGAACTTCTTGCGGAGACCCAGTACTTC
TRBD1 TRBJ1-3 TRBV11-3 CASGQGARGNTIYF TGTGCCAGCGGACAGGGGGCGCGAGGAAACACCATATATTTT
TRBD1 TRBJ1-5 TRBV19 CASSLTGDVNQPQHF TGTGCCAGTAGTCTGACAGGGGACGTAAATCAGCCCCAGCATTTT